The 13 T cell receptor beta chains below all came from one sample that was sequenced in a study of T-cell memory formation after mild COVID-19. In TCRdb, the 5' RACE reads were re-called with MiXCR into one record per CDR3 protein. The sample holds just under 550,000 distinct CDR3 sequences, approximately 20% seen once. The sequenced material came from PBMCs or a T cell subset sorted from them (not recorded which). These receptors originate from an adult woman who had mild COVID-19 (a few samples of this study predate the infection). Cell type and time point are not known.

This clonotype was recorded a few times. The chain is built from TRBV7-6 and TRBJ2-2; 12 positions match TRBD2. The germline V gene encodes CDR1 SGHVS and CDR2 FNYEAQ. The CDR3 contains 16 residues. The trim removed 3 bases at V and 4 bases at J, leaving 3 bases unmatched. CDR3 region: CASSLVTSGSTGELFF. Written as DNA, the CDR3 is TGTGCCAGCAGCTTGGTGACTAGCGGGAGCACCGGGGAGCTGTTTTTT.

The chain uses TRBV10-3 and TRBJ2-7; D is possibly TRBD2 (6 bases). The length of the CDR3 is 14 residues. V shed 6 bases and J shed 4 bases, with 16 bases lying between them. The germline gives CDR1 ENHRY, CDR2 SYGVKD. The CDR3 loop is CAISQSGRTYEQYF. The CDR3 nucleotides read TGTGCCATCAGCCAATCAGGGAGGACTTACGAGCAGTACTTC.

This clonotype appeared a few times. This sequence joins TRBV5-4 and TRBJ1-1; D uncertain. V lost 3 bases, J lost 2 bases, and 11 bases lay in between. CDR3 length: 14 residues. Germline assignment: CDR1 SGHNT and CDR2 YYREEE (reference sequence). The CDR3 loop is CASSYGRRNTEAFF. DNA of the CDR3: TGTGCCAGCAGCTATGGAAGACGAAACACTGAAGCTTTCTTT.

This chain uses TRBV20-1 with TRBJ1-2; 12 positions match TRBD1. Germline lookup yields CDR1 DFQATT and CDR2 SNEGSKA (reference sequence). The CDR3 is 13 amino acids. V dropped 2 bases and J dropped 8; count of bases not matched to a gene: 3. In nucleotides, the CDR3 is TGCAGTGCTAGATCCGGGACAGGGGGCGGCTACACCTTC. Amino acid sequence: CSARSGTGGGYTF.

Written as DNA, the CDR3 is TGTGCCAGCAGTAGGGCTAGCGGGGGCTCCTACGAGCAGTACTTC. Its protein is CASSRASGGSYEQYF. The chain links TRBV12-3 or TRBV12-4 to TRBJ2-7, with 10 nucleotides matching TRBD2. The CDR3 is 15 amino acids. V trimming: 5 bases; J trimming: 0 bases; junction bases outside the gene matches: 4.

The chain couples TRBV7-6 to TRBJ2-1, with D possibly matching TRBD2 (5 bases). The V gene's germline CDR1 is SGHVS and CDR2 FNYEAQ. The CDR3 is 15 amino acids. Trimming left V 2 bases short and J 4 bases short, with 12 bases between. The CDR3 spells CASSLLGSQYNEQFF. The CDR3, as DNA: TGTGCCAGCAGCTTATTAGGGAGTCAGTACAATGAGCAGTTCTTC.

Only a few counts were recorded for this clonotype. As DNA, the CDR3 is TGTGCCAGCAGCTCCACGGGACAGGGCTCCTACGAGCAGTACTTC. Encoded protein: CASSSTGQGSYEQYF. The rearrangement joins TRBV9 to TRBJ2-7, with 9 bases identical to TRBD1. Germline assignment: CDR1 SGDLS and CDR2 YYNGEE. V lost 4 bases to trimming and J lost 0 bases; unmatched junction nucleotides: 5. This CDR3 has 15 amino acids. The full variable domain, with the rest looked up from reference TRBV9 and TRBJ2-7, is DSGVTQTPKHLITATGQRVTLRCSPRSGDLSVYWYQQSLDQGLQFLIQYYNGEERAKGNILERFSAQQFPDLHSELNLSSLELGDSALYFCASSSTGQGSYEQYFGPGTRLTVT.

The chain employs TRBV24-1 and TRBJ2-1; TRBD1 matches at 9 bases. The CDR3 consists of 19 residues. V shed 1 base, J shed 1 base, and the junction held 10 bases outside the gene matches. CDR1 and CDR2 from the germline V gene are KGHDR and SFDVKD. CDR3: CATSDLRAGTGKSYNEQFF. The CDR3 DNA sequence: TGTGCCACCAGTGATTTACGCGCCGGGACAGGGAAATCCTACAATGAGCAGTTCTTC.

In this sample, this clonotype turned up a few times. J is TRBJ2-2 and V is TRBV5-1; TRBD1 is a possible D gene (5 bases). The ends were cut back, 1 base at V and 6 bases at J, with 10 bases in the middle. Germline loops: CDR1 SGHRS, CDR2 YFSETQ. The CDR3 totals 14 residues. CDR3 residues: CASSLPQGPGELFF. CDR3 in DNA: TGCGCCAGCAGCTTGCCTCAGGGTCCCGGGGAGCTGTTTTTT. Full variable domain (outside the CDR3, taken from reference TRBV5-1 and TRBJ2-2): KAGVTQTPRYLIKTRGQQVTLSCSPISGHRSVSWYQQTPGQGLQFLFEYFSETQRNKGNFPGRFSGRQFSNSRSEMNVSTLELGDSALYLCASSLPQGPGELFFGEGSRLTVL.

J is TRBJ2-7 and V is TRBV7-2, with D perhaps TRBD2 (6 bases). Trimming stripped 5 bases from V and 0 bases from J, with 14 bases between. CDR1 SGHTA and CDR2 FQGNSA come from the germline V gene. The CDR3 spans 15 residues. In DNA form, the CDR3 reads TGTGCCAGCAGCACCGGGACTTCGAGCTCCTACGAGCAGTACTTC. Amino acids: CASSTGTSSSYEQYF.

This clonotype occurred a few times. The genes are TRBV15 and TRBJ2-1; 10 bases line up with TRBD2. Unmatched junction bases numbered 2, after V lost 1 base and J lost 8 bases. The CDR3 length is 14 residues. Germline V CDR1 and CDR2: LNHNV, YYDKDF (reference sequence). As DNA, the CDR3 is TGTGCCACCAGCAGAGGGCTAGCGGGGGATGAGCAGTTCTTC. Translation gives CATSRGLAGDEQFF.

This clonotype was seen a few times. In DNA form, the CDR3 reads TGTGCCAGCAGTTACCGTGTTTACGAGCAGTACTTC. As protein: CASSYRVYEQYF. This rearrangement joins TRBV6-2 or TRBV6-3 to TRBJ2-7; D ambiguous. CDR1 and CDR2 (germline): MNHEY, SVGEGT. The CDR3 has 12 residues. The germline V and J ends were trimmed by 2 bases and 4 bases, with 6 bases remaining between them.

This clonotype has a handful of counts. V usage is TRBV19 and J usage is TRBJ2-7, with 8 bases aligning to TRBD1. From germline, CDR1 is LNHDA and CDR2 SQIVND (reference sequence). The CDR3 extends over 13 amino acids. After removal of 4 bases from V and 5 bases from J, the junction contained 4 bases not matched to a gene. The CDR3, as DNA: TGTGCCAGTAGTAGACAGGGGAGCCACGAGCAGTACTTC. Protein product: CASSRQGSHEQYF.